This T cell receptor beta chain derives from a study of Ad26.COV2.S vaccination and SARS-CoV-2 variants. This clone is a singleton in its sample. The method was immunoSEQ multiplex PCR; TCRdb's version includes in-frame clones alone and lacks a portion of them. The sample carries some 250,000 clones, roughly 88% recorded once. This CDR3 spans 14 amino acids. V lost 2 bases, J lost 0 bases, and 5 bases lay in between. Per the germline V gene, CDR1 is MNHNS and CDR2 is SASEGT. The treatment was: some 19 received Ad26.COV2.S at low or high dose, single or two shots; a few received placebo; per-sample allocation not given. Each sample was drawn 63 days after the first injection (of vaccine or placebo).

The chain employs TRBV6-1 and TRBJ2-1; D is uncertain. Sequences were derived from peripheral blood, sampled in a trial of Ad26.COV2.S vaccine versus placebo. This sequence was found in a person between 18 and 59 years old who received the Ad26.COV2.S COVID-19 vaccine or a placebo. In DNA form, the CDR3 reads TGTGCCAGCAGTGAACTAGTCTCCTACAATGAGCAGTTCTTC. This translates into CASSELVSYNEQFF.